This T cell receptor beta chain is drawn from a study of response to subunit inactivated influenza vaccine. Per germline, CDR1 DFQATT and CDR2 SNEGSKA (reference sequence). The J segment lost 10 bases and the V segment lost 0 bases, leaving 11 bases of the junction unmatched. The CDR3 is 14 amino acids. Regarding this clonotype: The antigen remains undetermined.

The study's findings and limits: Authors suggested each seasonal flu vaccination may recruit only limited numbers of new T cells.

TCRdb redid the calling of the RT-PCR reads with MiXCR, one entry per CDR3 protein. The data show 300,000 to 350,000 distinct CDR3 sequences, approximately 21% seen once. Source: PBMCs from blood, taken approximately 20 months after vaccination. The clonotype originates from a man between 50 and 70 years old who received an inactivated influenza vaccine. This rearrangement joins TRBV20-1 to TRBJ1-2; 7 bases map to TRBD1. CDR3 amino acids: CSARDQRGRRDYTF. CDR3 sequence (DNA): TGCAGTGCTAGAGATCAGAGGGGGCGGCGGGACTACACCTTC.